This is a list of T cell receptor beta chains from one sample in a study of T cell repertoires in cytomegalovirus infection. What these receptors recognize is not known. A single record per CDR3 protein comes from TCRdb applying MiXCR to the reads. The sample lists approximately 270,000 distinct CDR3 sequences; 20% to 25% were seen once. The source material was cultured PBMCs, sampled from culture after CMV antigen stimulation. The receptors shown here come from a human donor in good health (CMV status not recorded). Some clones in this sample may be carry-over from other donors' samples. Both conserved end residues are part of each CDR3. The D gene is left open where the match is weak. The size field is filled for only some rows; it gives once, few, many or a size class.

D	V	J	size	CDR3	DNA
TRBD1	TRBV6-2/TRBV6-3	TRBJ2-7	.	CASRPVTGHSEQYF	TGTGCCAGCCGGCCGGTGACAGGGCATTCCGAGCAGTACTTC
TRBD2	TRBV7-6	TRBJ2-5	many	CASSLEGGRSETQYF	TGTGCCAGCAGCTTAGAAGGCGGGAGGTCGGAGACCCAGTACTTC
.	TRBV7-1	TRBJ1-1	.	CASSSTGWNTEAFF	TGTGCCAGCAGCTCCACCGGGTGGAACACTGAAGCTTTCTTT
TRBD2	TRBV7-2	TRBJ2-4	.	CASSFGGAAKNIQYF	TGTGCCAGCAGCTTCGGGGGGGCCGCCAAAAACATTCAGTACTTC
TRBD2	TRBV19	TRBJ2-7	.	CASASGGGEQYF	TGTGCCAGTGCCTCGGGCGGGGGCGAGCAGTACTTC
.	TRBV4-2	TRBJ2-1	few	CASSQPQTGYNEQFF	TGTGCCAGCAGCCAACCACAAACGGGATACAATGAGCAGTTCTTC
TRBD1	TRBV6-2/TRBV6-3	TRBJ1-1	few	CASSLSGTGRPNTEAFF	TGTGCCAGCAGCCTCTCCGGGACAGGGAGGCCGAACACTGAAGCTTTCTTT
.	TRBV5-6	TRBJ1-5	few	CASSSWGFSNQPQHF	TGTGCCAGCAGCTCCTGGGGATTCAGCAATCAGCCCCAGCATTTT
.	TRBV24-1	TRBJ2-5	.	CATSEGRREVQETQYF	TGTGCCACCAGTGAAGGACGAAGAGAAGTGCAGGAGACCCAGTACTTC
TRBD1	TRBV24-1	TRBJ2-3	.	CATSDLGTGDPDTQYF	TGTGCCACCAGTGATTTGGGAACAGGGGACCCAGATACGCAGTATTTT
.	TRBV7-8	TRBJ2-4	.	CASSPSSGARNIQYF	TGTGCCAGCAGCCCATCTTCAGGGGCTCGGAACATTCAGTACTTC
TRBD1	TRBV12-3/TRBV12-4	TRBJ2-4	.	CASSVRRGNIQYF	TGTGCCAGCAGTGTCCGCAGGGGGAACATTCAGTACTTC
.	TRBV12-3/TRBV12-4	TRBJ2-2	once	CASSFRGADTGELFF	TGTGCCAGCAGTTTCAGGGGGGCGGACACCGGGGAGCTGTTTTTT
.	TRBV12-3/TRBV12-4	TRBJ2-2	few	CASRSIGSSLSNTGELFF	TGTGCCAGCAGATCAATAGGGAGTTCCCTTTCAAACACCGGGGAGCTGTTTTTT
.	TRBV6-5	TRBJ1-2	.	CASSYDPIGYYGYTF	TGTGCCAGCAGTTACGATCCCATAGGCTACTATGGCTACACCTTC
TRBD1	TRBV19	TRBJ2-1	.	CASSITGGKYNEQFF	TGTGCCAGTAGCATAACAGGGGGCAAATACAATGAGCAGTTCTTC
.	TRBV5-1	TRBJ1-1	.	CASSLVGLNTEAFF	TGCGCCAGCAGCTTGGTTGGCCTCAACACTGAAGCTTTCTTT
.	TRBV4-1	TRBJ2-5	many	CASSQEGAGETQYF	TGCGCCAGCAGCCAAGAAGGGGCAGGGGAGACCCAGTACTTC
.	TRBV12-3/TRBV12-4	TRBJ2-4	.	CASSSREKNIQYF	TGTGCCAGCAGTTCACGTGAAAAAAACATTCAGTACTTC
.	TRBV7-8	TRBJ2-1	once	CASSPGRRSYNEQFF	TGTGCCAGCAGCCCGGGACGGCGCTCCTACAATGAGCAGTTCTTC
.	TRBV7-2	TRBJ2-3	many	CASSAGSDTQYF	TGTGCCAGCAGCGCAGGGTCAGATACGCAGTATTTT
TRBD2	TRBV30	TRBJ2-1	.	CAWLRTAGAMDEQFF	TGTGCCTGGCTTCGAACAGCGGGAGCTATGGATGAGCAGTTCTTC